The clone carrying this T cell receptor beta chain was seen a few times. Its target is unknown. The same CDR3 also results from other DNA sequences found in this sample. V dropped 2 bases and J dropped 7 bases, with 12 bases sitting between them. This CDR3 contains 12 residues. CDR1 is GTSNPN and CDR2 is SVGIG in the germline V gene (reference sequence). The sample belongs to a study of cytomegalovirus exposure and HLA in healthy donors. Overall study findings and caveats: TCR beta sequences reportedly predicted most subjects' HLA-A and HLA-B alleles accurately.

This PCR relied on a set of 60 Vbeta primers and 13 Jbeta primers. Libraries were prepared by immunoSEQ multiplex PCR; TCRdb keeps only in-frame clonotypes and omits some of them. The sample shows over 200,000 clones, around 85% of them seen only once. This sequence was found in a human donor in good health. Sample: PBMCs. The J gene is TRBJ2-7, the V gene TRBV30, with D maybe TRBD2 (6 bases). CDR3 loop: CAWSPTGGEQYF. Here the CDR3 DNA reads TGTGCCTGGAGTCCGACCGGGGGAGAGCAGTACTTC.